This T cell receptor (beta chain) was retrieved from a study of OX40 agonist ivuxolimab in advanced cancers. The CDR3 covers 16 residues. Germline CDR1 and CDR2: SGHDT and YYEEEE. V was clipped by 3 bases and J by 0 bases, with 13 bases between them. TCRdb keeps only in-frame clones here, not all; method: immunoSEQ multiplex PCR. The data contain tens of thousands of clones, about 83% of them seen just once; the ten biggest clones take up more than 0.9%. This chain connects TRBV5-6 to TRBJ2-4; D may be TRBD2 (5 bases). This clonotype was sampled from an adult with an advanced solid tumor such as melanoma, head and neck, liver or kidney cancer. The specimen comprised CD4+ or CD8+ T cells sorted from blood, sampled in a trial of the OX40 agonist ivuxolimab. In DNA form, the CDR3 reads TGTGCCAGCAGCTCTAGCCACACAGTAGCCAAAAACATTCAGTACTTC. Amino acid sequence: CASSSSHTVAKNIQYF. Combining the CDR3 with reference TRBV5-6 and TRBJ2-4 gives the whole variable domain DAGVTQSPTHLIKTRGQQVTLRCSPKSGHDTVSWYQQALGQGPQFIFQYYEEEERQRGNFPDRFSGHQFPNYSSELNVNALLLGDSALYLCASSSSHTVAKNIQYFGAGTRLSVL.